Below, 7 T cell receptor beta chains from the same sample are listed, as sequenced in a study of blood T cell repertoires in COVID-19. TCRdb's table, derived via immunoSEQ multiplex PCR, lists solely in-frame clones and lacks some. The sample has 210,000 or so clones; approximately 91% are singletons. The specimen sequenced was peripheral blood. These receptors were taken from a woman in her sixties with acute or convalescent COVID-19.

The chain couples TRBV13 to TRBJ1-1, with 12 bases aligning to TRBD1. CDR1 PRHDT and CDR2 FYEKMQ come from the germline V gene (reference sequence). Trimming at V came to 5 bases and at J to 3 bases, leaving 7 bases not matched to a gene. The CDR3 contains 16 residues. The CDR3 sequence: CASSPPGQGADTEAFF. The CDR3 DNA reads TGTGCCAGCAGCCCCCCGGGACAGGGGGCGGACACTGAAGCTTTCTTT.

The chain is built from TRBV7-8 and TRBJ1-6, with D possibly matching TRBD1 (6 bases). With 0 bases removed from V and 8 bases from J, the gap between germline ends came to 14 bases. Looked up from germline, CDR1 is SGHVS and CDR2 is FQNEAQ. The length of the CDR3 is 16 residues. The CDR3 region is CASSLALQQGDSPLHF. The CDR3 nucleotides read TGTGCCAGCAGCTTAGCGCTACAACAGGGTGATTCACCCCTCCACTTT.

The gene calls are TRBV28 and TRBJ2-7; no clear D. Trimming cost V 5 bases and J 2 bases, with 10 bases left between them. Germline V gives CDR1 MDHEN, CDR2 SYDVKM. The CDR3 is 13 residues long. The CDR3 region has the DNA TGTGCCAGCAGTGCGCCCCCCGCCTACGAGCAGTACTTC. It yields the protein CASSAPPAYEQYF.

The chain carries TRBV28 and TRBJ2-3; 7 positions agree with TRBD2. Trimming removed 7 bases from V and 2 bases from J; junction bases left unmatched: 18. CDR1 and CDR2 (germline): MDHEN, SYDVKM. This CDR3 comprises 18 residues. The CDR3 loop reads CASTGGRGRGRLTDTQYF. CDR3 in DNA: TGTGCCAGCACCGGGGGAAGAGGGCGGGGGAGGCTCACAGATACGCAGTATTTT.

The chain uses TRBV7-9 and TRBJ1-2; maybe TRBD1 (6 bases). The CDR3 covers 16 residues. Germline V lookup: CDR1 SEHNR, CDR2 FQNEAQ (reference sequence). Trimming removed 7 bases from V and 8 bases from J, with 26 bases in between. The CDR3 nucleotides read TGTGCCAGCACCACCACGGGGGGCGCAATGAGGGAGGGCTACACCTTC. Translating gives CASTTTGGAMREGYTF.

This chain links TRBV12-3 or TRBV12-4 with TRBJ1-4, with D hard to call. V shed 7 bases and J shed 3 bases, with 3 bases lying between them. This CDR3 comprises 11 residues. Here the CDR3 DNA reads TGTGCCAGCACTCCTAATGAAAAACTGTTTTTT. Amino acids: CASTPNEKLFF.

The V call is TRBV10-3, the J call TRBJ1-5; 9 nucleotides line up with TRBD1. This CDR3 is 13 amino acids long. After removal of 4 bases from V and 7 bases from J, the junction contained 2 bases not matched to a gene. The germline V gene has CDR1 ENHRY and CDR2 SYGVKD. CDR3 residues: CAISGDRAQPQHF. CDR3 sequence (DNA): TGTGCCATCAGTGGGGACAGGGCCCAGCCCCAGCATTTT.